These 5 T cell receptor beta chains were sequenced from one sample in a study of blood T cell repertoires in COVID-19. This table comes from immunoSEQ multiplex PCR, and its TCRdb copy is limited to in-frame clones, with some not included. The table has fewer than 200,000 clones, about 84% seen once; the top ten hold 12%. Sequenced input: PBMCs or T cells enriched from blood (not recorded which). These receptors were collected from a man aged 50-59 years who had recovered from COVID-19.

This sequence joins TRBV28 and TRBJ2-7; 7 positions match TRBD1. The junction had 14 bases not matched to a gene; V was cut back by 10 bases and J by 5 bases. Looked up from germline, CDR1 is MDHEN and CDR2 is SYDVKM. The CDR3 length is 14 residues. CDR3 DNA sequence: TGTGCCACCCATCAGACAGGGAAGGTCCACGAGCAGTACTTC. Translating gives CATHQTGKVHEQYF.

This clone is a singleton in its sample. The CDR3 region has the DNA TGTGCCAGCAGTGAAATTGTGGGCCTGAACACTGAAGCTTTCTTT. Translated, it gives CASSEIVGLNTEAFF. V and J are TRBV6-1 and TRBJ1-1; D is unresolved. The germline V and J ends were trimmed by 2 bases and 0 bases, with 10 bases remaining between them. Germline V gene sequence: CDR1 MNHNS, CDR2 SASEGT. The length of the CDR3 is 15 residues.

The V and J genes are TRBV12-3 or TRBV12-4 and TRBJ1-1; TRBD1 is a possible D gene (6 bases). This CDR3 is 13 amino acids long. With 3 bases removed from V and 4 bases from J, the gap between germline ends came to 9 bases. The DNA of the CDR3 is TGTGCCAGCAGTTTCAGGGGCGGCACTGAAGCTTTCTTT. Its protein product is CASSFRGGTEAFF.

This clone appeared a single time. V and J are TRBV11-2 and TRBJ2-7; tentative D call: TRBD2 (7 bases). Trimming removed 1 base at V and 0 bases at J, with 10 bases between. The CDR3 is 15 residues long. Germline V gene data show CDR1 as SGHAT and CDR2 as FQNNGV. The CDR3 spells CASSLAGGYSYEQYF. CDR3 in DNA: TGTGCCAGCAGCTTAGCGGGGGGCTACTCCTACGAGCAGTACTTC. Drawing the rest from reference TRBV11-2 and TRBJ2-7, the complete variable domain is EAGVAQSPRYKIIEKRQSVAFWCNPISGHATLYWYQQILGQGPKLLIQFQNNGVVDDSQLPKDRFSAERLKGVDSTLKIQPAKLEDSAVYLCASSLAGGYSYEQYFGPGTRLTVT.

The CDR3 region has the DNA TGTGCCGCCGGAGCTACGGGGAGGGCTGGCTACACCTTC. Translated, it gives CAAGATGRAGYTF. The chain employs TRBV10-3 and TRBJ1-2; no definite D call. Trimming cost V 11 bases and J 7 bases, with 20 bases left between them. In germline, CDR1 is ENHRY, CDR2 SYGVKD. This CDR3 spans 13 amino acids.